The 8 T cell receptor beta chains given below trace back to one sample, sequenced in a study of breast tumors, draining lymph nodes, adjacent tissues. Via MiXCR, TCRdb re-called the multiplex PCR reads, giving one row per CDR3 protein. The repertoire holds fewer than 200,000 distinct CDR3 sequences, with roughly 30% as singletons. Axillary draining lymph nodes of breast cancer patients supplied the node samples. Input material: axillary lymph node tissue. These receptors originate from a female donor with breast cancer. Some clones in this sample may be carry-over from other donors' samples.

As to this clonotype: With a much larger clone just one base away, this may be a read error. The chain links TRBV11-2 to TRBJ2-5; D uncertain. CDR3 length equals 12 residues. The germline V gene has CDR1 SGHAT and CDR2 FQNNGV. CDR3: CAGSPHKETQYF. DNA of the CDR3: TGTGCCGGCAGCCCCCATAAAGAGACCCAGTACTTC.

This clonotype was recorded at least ten times. The junction does not match germline at one end; this may be a read error. CDR3 sequence reads: CASSHSGGVKETQYF. The CDR3 coding sequence is TGTGCCAGCAGTCACTCGGGCGGGGTCAAAGAGACCCAGTACTTC. This chain links TRBV6-5 with TRBJ2-5; maybe TRBD2 (6 bases). Germline V gene lookup returns CDR1 MNHEY and CDR2 SVGAGI. The CDR3 loop spans 15 amino acids.

This clonotype showed up many times. The chain is built from TRBV7-9 and TRBJ1-4; TRBD1 aligns across 7 bases. Germline V gene lookup returns CDR1 SEHNR and CDR2 FQNEAQ (reference sequence). After removal of 5 bases from V and 13 bases from J, the junction contained 7 bases not matched to a gene. The CDR3 has 12 amino acids. CDR3 DNA: TGTGCCAGCAGCATCCAACAGGGGATACTGTTTTTT. Amino acid sequence: CASSIQQGILFF.

This clonotype came up many times. V is TRBV4-1 and J is TRBJ2-5, with TRBD2 matching 7 bases. The CDR3 runs to 14 residues. CDR1 and CDR2 from the germline V gene are MGHRA and YSYEKL. V lost 3 bases and J lost 0; bases outside the gene matches: 1. The CDR3 spells CASSQREYQETQYF. The CDR3 nucleotides are TGCGCCAGCAGCCAGCGGGAGTACCAAGAGACCCAGTACTTC.

This clonotype has a count of ten or more. The rearrangement uses TRBV4-1 and TRBJ1-6; 7 bases line up with TRBD1. There are 18 residues in the CDR3. The trim removed 4 bases at V and 4 bases at J, leaving 13 bases unmatched. Germline lookup yields CDR1 MGHRA and CDR2 YSYEKL. The CDR3 reads CASSRRDGTATYNSPLHF. CDR3 bases: TGCGCCAGCAGCCGCAGGGACGGGACAGCTACTTATAATTCACCCCTCCACTTT.

The chain has TRBV7-3 and TRBJ2-1, with 12 nucleotides matching TRBD2. There are 14 residues in the CDR3. Unmatched junction bases numbered 8, after V lost 1 base and J lost 16 bases. CDR1 SGHTA and CDR2 FQGTGA come from the germline V gene. The CDR3 DNA reads as TGTGCCAGCAGCTTAAAAGCTAGCGGGGGGGGTGGCTTCTTC. The encoded protein is CASSLKASGGGGFF.

This clonotype was counted only a few times. The chain uses TRBV7-9 and TRBJ2-1, with 7 nucleotides matching TRBD1. V dropped 4 bases and J dropped 3; count of bases not matched to a gene: 12. The CDR3 is made up of 17 amino acids. Germline V CDR1 and CDR2: SEHNR, FQNEAQ (reference sequence). The CDR3: CASSSLDGTENYNEQFF. The DNA for the CDR3 is TGTGCCAGCAGCTCCCTGGACGGGACAGAAAACTACAATGAGCAGTTCTTC.

In the case of this clonotype: This may be a read error: a much more frequent sequence differs by one nucleotide. The V call is TRBV18, the J call TRBJ2-3, with 16 positions matching TRBD2. CDR3 size: 18 residues. CDR1 and CDR2 (germline): KGHSH, LQKENI. CDR3 sequence (DNA): TGTGCCAGCTCACCACCGGGACTAGCGGGAGGGAACACAGCTACGCAGTATTTT. Its translation is CASSPPGLAGGNTATQYF.